Listed below are T cell receptor beta chains from one sample, sequenced in a study of OX40 agonist ivuxolimab in advanced cancers. Profiled with immunoSEQ multiplex PCR; TCRdb holds only in-frame clones, not every one. The sample lists roughly 80,000 clones; roughly nine tenths were seen once. The specimen comprised CD4+ or CD8+ T cells sorted from blood, sampled in a trial of the OX40 agonist ivuxolimab. Source of these receptors: an adult with an advanced solid tumor such as melanoma, head and neck, liver or kidney cancer. The CDR3 runs from the conserved cysteine through the conserved F or W. A D gene is named only where the DNA matches it firmly. A row's size may be missing; if present it is once, few, many or a size class.

j_call v_call d_call clone_size cdr3_nt cdr3_aa
TRBJ2-7 TRBV25-1 NA NA TGTGCCAGCAGCAGCAGCTACGAGCAGTACTTC CASSSSYEQYF
TRBJ2-7 TRBV10-3 NA NA TGTGCCATCAGTGAGACCCTGCCCTACGAGCAGTACTTC CAISETLPYEQYF
TRBJ2-3 TRBV5-1 TRBD2 once TGCGCCAGCAGCCCCGGACTAGCGGGAACAACAGATACGCAGTATTTT CASSPGLAGTTDTQYF
TRBJ1-4 TRBV27 NA NA TGTGCCAGCAGTCCCCAGGGCAGGGCTAATGAAAAACTGTTTTTT CASSPQGRANEKLFF
TRBJ2-3 TRBV4-3 NA NA TGCGCCAGCAGCCAAGTTGGGGGGCTGACAGATACGCAGTATTTT CASSQVGGLTDTQYF
TRBJ1-6 TRBV7-9 NA NA TGTGCCAGCAGCTTAGACAAGTATAATTCACCCCTCCACTTT CASSLDKYNSPLHF
TRBJ2-7 TRBV28 NA NA TGTGCCAGCAGTTTACCATGGCCTTTAGACGAGCAGTACTTC CASSLPWPLDEQYF
TRBJ2-7 TRBV7-3 TRBD2 NA TGTGCCAGCAGCCGACAGACTAGCGGCCCTTCAGGAGGGGAGCAGTACTTC CASSRQTSGPSGGEQYF
TRBJ2-5 TRBV5-6 TRBD2 NA TGTGCCAGCAGCTTAGGGCCGACTAGCGGGTACCTTCCAGGGACCCAGTACTTC CASSLGPTSGYLPGTQYF
TRBJ1-3 TRBV28 NA medium-sized TGTGCCAGCAGTTTCGGAGGGAGTCGGGGAAACACCATATATTTT CASSFGGSRGNTIYF
TRBJ1-2 TRBV9 NA few TGTGCCAGCAGCCCCCGGGTCAGGGAGCCTAACTATGGCTACACCTTC CASSPRVREPNYGYTF
TRBJ1-5 TRBV19 NA NA TGTGCCAGTAGTTCGGGGGGACACAATCAGCCCCAGCATTTT CASSSGGHNQPQHF
TRBJ2-4 TRBV2 NA NA TGTGCCGCAGCCAGGGAGAACAAAAACATTCAGTACTTC CAAARENKNIQYF
TRBJ2-6 TRBV9 NA NA TGTGCCAGCAGCCAAGACAGTTTCTCTGGGGCCAACGTCCTGACTTTC CASSQDSFSGANVLTF
TRBJ1-2 TRBV19 NA NA TGTGCCAGTAGTTCCCTATATGGTACCGATGGCTACACCTTC CASSSLYGTDGYTF
TRBJ2-1 TRBV7-2 NA NA TGTGCCAGCAGCTTAGGACTCTACAATGAGCAGTTCTTC CASSLGLYNEQFF
TRBJ2-7 TRBV11-2 NA NA TGTGCCAGCAGCTTGAGGGTGGGACCAAAGGAGGACTACGAGCAGTACTTC CASSLRVGPKEDYEQYF
TRBJ1-5 TRBV4-3 NA NA TGCGCCAGCAGCCAAGGTCACGCCGACGCTTGGCGCAATCAGCCCCAGCATTTT CASSQGHADAWRNQPQHF
TRBJ2-7 TRBV27 NA once TGTGCCAGCAGTAAAAAAGGACCGGGACTTCTAGACTCCTACGAGCAGTACTTC CASSKKGPGLLDSYEQYF
TRBJ2-1 TRBV6-5 NA NA TGTGCCAGCAGTTATATGGGGAACAATGAGCAGTTCTTC CASSYMGNNEQFF
TRBJ1-5 TRBV28 TRBD1 NA TGTGCCAGCAGTTCCGCCGCGACAGGGATTTTGAATCAGCCCCAGCATTTT CASSSAATGILNQPQHF
TRBJ1-2 TRBV5-6 TRBD1 NA TGTGCCAGCAGACAACGGACAGGGGGCTATGGCTACACCTTC CASRQRTGGYGYTF
TRBJ2-1 TRBV2 TRBD2 NA TGTGCCAGCAGCTACCAAGGGAGGGTCAATGAGCAGTTCTTC CASSYQGRVNEQFF
TRBJ1-2 TRBV21-1 NA NA TGTGCCAGCAGCAAAGGATGGAGAGGCTACACCTTC CASSKGWRGYTF
TRBJ2-7 TRBV11-2 NA NA TGTGCCAGCAGCTTAGGTACCTCCGTTACCTACGAGCAGTACTTC CASSLGTSVTYEQYF
TRBJ1-5 TRBV7-2 TRBD1 NA TGTGCCAGCAGCCCGGACAGGGCCGGTTATCAGCCCCAGCATTTT CASSPDRAGYQPQHF
TRBJ1-5 TRBV15 NA NA TGTGCCACCAGCAAAGGACATAGCAATCAGCCCCAGCATTTT CATSKGHSNQPQHF
TRBJ1-2 TRBV19 NA NA TGTGCCAGTTCGTCTTTCGGCAGGAGCAAGGTTGGTGGCTACACCTTC CASSSFGRSKVGGYTF
TRBJ2-5 TRBV25-1 NA once TGTGCCAGCAGTGGTCAGTCGTACCAAGAGACCCAGTACTTC CASSGQSYQETQYF
TRBJ2-4 TRBV7-9 NA NA TGTGCCAGCAGCTTCGTCCAGGGCTTCAGTGGCATTCAGTACTTC CASSFVQGFSGIQYF
TRBJ1-2 TRBV6-6 NA NA TGTGCCAGCAGTAAAGGGACGTCCTATGGCTACACCTTC CASSKGTSYGYTF
TRBJ2-6 TRBV15 TRBD1 NA TGTGCCACCAGCACTTACAGGGGCTCTGGGGCCAACGTCCTGACTTTC CATSTYRGSGANVLTF
TRBJ2-3 TRBV7-3 TRBD2 NA TGTGCCAGCAGCTTATGGGGGGCTAGCGGGATTTCGGATACGCAGTATTTT CASSLWGASGISDTQYF
TRBJ2-7 TRBV19 TRBD2 NA TGTGCCAGTAGTACCAAAAGCGGGATCAGCTACGAGCAGTACTTC CASSTKSGISYEQYF
TRBJ1-1 TRBV2 NA NA TGTGCCAGCAGTGAAGGCAGACTGAACACTGAAGCTTTCTTT CASSEGRLNTEAFF
TRBJ2-5 TRBV28 NA once TGTGCCAGTTCCCTTCCGCTCGTAGGAGAGACCCAGTACTTC CASSLPLVGETQYF
TRBJ1-2 TRBV6-6 NA NA TGTGCCAGCAGTTACAACGCTAACTATGGCTACACCTTC CASSYNANYGYTF
TRBJ1-1 TRBV5-1 TRBD1 NA TGCGCCAGCAGCTTTGCCCAGGGGGACACTGAAGCTTTCTTT CASSFAQGDTEAFF
TRBJ1-2 TRBV13 TRBD1 NA TGTGCCAGCAGCCGGACAGGGGTTAACTATGGCTACACCTTC CASSRTGVNYGYTF
TRBJ2-7 TRBV25-1 TRBD2 once TGTGCCAGCAGTGGAGGGACTAGCGGGAAGTACGAGCAGTACTTC CASSGGTSGKYEQYF
TRBJ2-1 TRBV7-2 TRBD1 NA TGTGCCAGCAGCTTGACAGGGGATACCTACAATGAGCAGTTCTTC CASSLTGDTYNEQFF
TRBJ2-1 TRBV7-2 TRBD2 NA TGTGCCAGCAGCCCAACAGGCGGGAGGGCAAATGAGCAGTTCTTC CASSPTGGRANEQFF
TRBJ2-7 TRBV25-1 TRBD2 NA TGTGCCAGCAACCCTACAACGGGGCTAGCGGGGGGGATCTACGAGCAGTACTTC CASNPTTGLAGGIYEQYF
TRBJ2-7 TRBV19 NA NA TGTGCCAGTAGTGAAACCAGACACTACGAGCAGTACTTC CASSETRHYEQYF
TRBJ2-5 TRBV27 NA NA TGTGCCAGCAGGAGCCGGGACCCGCGGGAGACCCAGTACTTC CASRSRDPRETQYF
TRBJ1-5 TRBV18 NA NA TGTGCCAGCTCACCGACGGCCAACAATCAGCCCCAGCATTTT CASSPTANNQPQHF
TRBJ2-3 TRBV2 TRBD1 NA TGTGCCGGGGGACAGGAGCGCACAGATACGCAGTATTTT CAGGQERTDTQYF
TRBJ2-1 TRBV6-6 TRBD2 once TGTGCCAGCAGTACGGAGGGACTATACGACAATGAGCAGTTCTTC CASSTEGLYDNEQFF
TRBJ2-3 TRBV7-2 TRBD2 NA TGTGCCAGCAGCGAGGGACTAGCGGGCACAGATACGCAGTATTTT CASSEGLAGTDTQYF
TRBJ2-3 TRBV7-9 TRBD2 NA TGTGCCAGCAGCTTATGGGCTAGCGGTCGCACAGATACGCAGTATTTT CASSLWASGRTDTQYF
TRBJ2-3 TRBV7-3 TRBD2 NA TGTGCCAGCAGCAACGAGCCGGGGGGAGGTGGAGATACGCAGTATTTT CASSNEPGGGGDTQYF
TRBJ2-1 TRBV5-1 NA NA TGCGCCAGCAGCTTGGATTCAGGGCGGAATGAGCAGTTCTTC CASSLDSGRNEQFF
TRBJ1-5 TRBV6-4 NA NA TGTGCCAGCAGTCCCCAGGGGAATCAGCCCCAGCATTTT CASSPQGNQPQHF
TRBJ1-5 TRBV6-6 NA NA TGTGCCAGCAGTTGGGGCAATCAGCCCCAGCATTTT CASSWGNQPQHF
TRBJ2-3 TRBV5-1 TRBD2 NA TGCGCCAGCACCGAGACTAGCGGGACAGATACGCAGTATTTT CASTETSGTDTQYF
TRBJ1-1 TRBV5-1 NA NA TGCGCCAGCAGCCTGGATCAGGGTATCGGCACTGAAGCTTTCTTT CASSLDQGIGTEAFF
TRBJ2-2 TRBV9 NA NA TGTGCCAGCAGCTTAGACTCGAACACCGGGGAGCTGTTTTTT CASSLDSNTGELFF
TRBJ1-6 TRBV28 TRBD1 NA TGTGCCAGCAGTTTGCCACGGACAATGAAGGGGGCTTCCTATAATTCACCCCTCCACTTT CASSLPRTMKGASYNSPLHF
TRBJ1-4 TRBV5-4 TRBD1 NA TGTGCCAGCAGCGGGGGGGGATTGGGACAGGGACGTGAAAAACTGTTTTTT CASSGGGLGQGREKLFF